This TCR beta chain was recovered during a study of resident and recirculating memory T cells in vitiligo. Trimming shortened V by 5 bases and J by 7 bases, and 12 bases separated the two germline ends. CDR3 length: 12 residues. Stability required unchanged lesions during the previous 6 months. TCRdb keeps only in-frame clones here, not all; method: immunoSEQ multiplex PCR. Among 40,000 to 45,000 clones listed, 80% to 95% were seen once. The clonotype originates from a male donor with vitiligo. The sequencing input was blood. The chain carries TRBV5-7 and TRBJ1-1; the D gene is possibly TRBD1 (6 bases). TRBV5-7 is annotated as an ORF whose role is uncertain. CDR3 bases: TGTGCCAGCAGGGGGGCGGGTCTTGAAGCTTTCTTT. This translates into CASRGAGLEAFF.